This entry lists 12 T cell receptor beta chains sequenced from one sample in a study of T cell repertoires in cytomegalovirus infection. TCRdb re-called the reads through MiXCR, storing one row per CDR3 protein. The sample has about 71,000 distinct CDR3 sequences; approximately 22% are singletons. These TCRs' antigens remain unknown. This specimen was CD8+ T cells from cultured PBMCs, taken from culture after CMV antigen stimulation. Source of these receptors: a human donor in good health (CMV status not recorded). Some clones in this sample may be carry-over from other donors' samples.

The chain recombines TRBV11-2 with TRBJ1-2; 9 bases are a match to TRBD1. The germline gives CDR1 SGHAT, CDR2 FQNNGV. V shed 4 bases, J shed 3 bases, and the junction held 15 bases outside the gene matches. The CDR3 totals 18 residues. Here the CDR3 reads CASSSDSQRDRVDYGYTF. CDR3 nucleotides: TGTGCCAGCAGCTCGGACTCTCAACGGGACAGGGTCGACTATGGCTACACCTTC.

The table lists this clonotype with a count of one. The chain employs TRBV5-4 and TRBJ2-1, with TRBD2 identical over 13 bases. This CDR3 spans 15 amino acids. The germline gives CDR1 SGHNT, CDR2 YYREEE (reference sequence). V shed 5 bases and J 8 bases; nucleotides not matched to a gene: 7. The CDR3 DNA is TGTGCCAGCAGGACTAGCGGGGGGCCAGAGGATGAGCAGTTCTTC. This encodes CASRTSGGPEDEQFF.

The chain carries TRBV6-2 or TRBV6-3 and TRBJ2-7; D is ambiguous. There are 13 residues in the CDR3. CDR1 MNHEY and CDR2 SVGEGT come from the germline V gene. Trimming cost V 7 bases and J 4 bases, with 14 bases left between them. Here the CDR3 reads CASNPTDGYEQYF. DNA for the CDR3: TGTGCCAGCAACCCGACCGACGGTTACGAGCAGTACTTC.

V gene TRBV6-6 combines with J gene TRBJ1-2; 7 bases are a match to TRBD1. The CDR3 contains 14 residues. The germline V gene encodes CDR1 MNHNY and CDR2 SVGAGI (reference sequence). Germline trimming cut 0 bases from V and 7 bases from J; bases unmatched to any gene: 5. The CDR3 spells CASSYSTGSSGYTF. In DNA, the CDR3 is TGTGCCAGCAGTTACTCGACAGGGTCGAGTGGCTACACCTTC.

The sample holds a few counts of this clonotype. The rearrangement uses TRBV6-1 and TRBJ2-7, with a weak D call TRBD2 (5 bases). CDR3 size: 15 residues. V was shortened by 1 base and J by 0 bases, with 10 bases between the two germline ends. Per germline, CDR1 MNHNS and CDR2 SASEGT. The CDR3 nucleotides read TGTGCCAGCAGTGAAGGCGGACTTAGCTCCTACGAGCAGTACTTC. Its translation: CASSEGGLSSYEQYF.

V usage is TRBV7-2 and J usage is TRBJ1-2, with D hard to call. Trimming removed 8 bases at V and 4 bases at J, with 11 bases between. The CDR3 length is 12 residues. Germline-derived CDR1 and CDR2 are SGHTA and FQGNSA. CDR3 sequence reads: CASGKGRYGYTF. The CDR3 region has the DNA TGTGCCAGCGGTAAAGGGCGCTATGGCTACACCTTC. Complete variable domain (other parts from reference TRBV7-2 and TRBJ1-2): GAGVSQSPSNKVTEKGKDVELRCDPISGHTALYWYRQSLGQGLEFLIYFQGNSAPDKSGLPSDRFSAERTGGSVSTLTIQRTQQEDSAVYLCASGKGRYGYTFGSGTRLTVV.

This clonotype was seen only a few times. The chain carries TRBV12-3 or TRBV12-4 and TRBJ2-7; 9 nucleotides agree with TRBD1. The CDR3 loop spans 15 amino acids. With V trimmed by 6 bases and J by 3 bases, 9 bases remained unmatched. In nucleotides, the CDR3 is TGTGCCAGCAGCTTGAGGACAGGGGTAAGCTACGAGCAGTACTTC. Amino acids: CASSLRTGVSYEQYF.

This clonotype was seen a handful of times. The CDR3 reads CASSVGSGMNEQFF. Here the CDR3 DNA reads TGTGCCAGCAGCGTAGGGTCAGGGATGAATGAGCAGTTCTTC. The chain recombines TRBV9 with TRBJ2-1, with D maybe TRBD1 (5 bases). Deletions cut 0 bases from V and 7 bases from J, with 11 bases between. From germline, CDR1 is SGDLS and CDR2 YYNGEE. CDR3 size: 14 residues. The full variable domain, in which reference TRBV9 and TRBJ2-1 provide the parts outside the CDR3, is DSGVTQTPKHLITATGQRVTLRCSPRSGDLSVYWYQQSLDQGLQFLIQYYNGEERAKGNILERFSAQQFPDLHSELNLSSLELGDSALYFCASSVGSGMNEQFFGPGTRLTVL.

This clonotype was counted many times. This chain connects TRBV7-8 to TRBJ2-2; D is uncertain. The CDR3 runs to 16 residues. The V gene lost 4 bases and the J gene lost 0 bases, with 12 bases spanning the gap. Per germline, CDR1 SGHVS and CDR2 FQNEAQ. The CDR3 spells CASSSSLHANTGELFF. CDR3 coding DNA: TGTGCCAGCAGCTCGAGCCTTCACGCGAACACCGGGGAGCTGTTTTTT.

This clonotype was counted only a few times. The J gene is TRBJ2-2, the V gene TRBV27; D is uncertain. V lost 10 bases and J 4 bases, leaving 13 bases between the germline ends. CDR3 length: 13 amino acids. The germline V gene encodes CDR1 MNHEY and CDR2 SMNVEV (reference sequence). CDR3 residues: CATSETITGELFF. The CDR3 nucleotides read TGTGCCACCTCGGAGACAATCACCGGGGAGCTGTTTTTT.

This chain links TRBV7-9 with TRBJ2-6; D is uncertain. With 7 bases removed from V and 0 bases from J, the gap between germline ends came to 7 bases. Germline V gene data show CDR1 as SEHNR and CDR2 as FQNEAQ (reference sequence). The CDR3 contains 14 residues. DNA of the CDR3: TGTGCCAGCATGGCAGACTCTGGGGCCAACGTCCTGACTTTC. This codes for CASMADSGANVLTF.

The rearrangement uses TRBV7-2 and TRBJ1-2, with D possibly matching TRBD1 (5 bases). The CDR3 totals 15 residues. V was shortened by 6 bases and J by 3 bases, with 17 bases between the two germline ends. Germline-derived CDR1 and CDR2 are SGHTA and FQGNSA. CDR3 coding DNA: TGTGCCAGCAGGGACATCCCTCATGTTGACTATGGCTACACCTTC. Translation: CASRDIPHVDYGYTF.